This record concerns one T cell receptor (beta chain) sequence. The data are from a study of cytotoxic CD8 clonotypes in ibrutinib-treated CLL. The data were produced by immunoSEQ multiplex PCR, yet TCRdb's version contains in-frame clones alone and is incomplete. The repertoire has over 130,000 clones, around 82% of them found once; the top ten carry 6% to 9.5%. The CDR3 has 13 amino acids. Trimming took 1 base from V and 2 from J, leaving 5 bases between them. Germline V gene data show CDR1 as SSHAT and CDR2 as FNYEAQ (reference sequence). This rearrangement joins TRBV7-7 to TRBJ2-5; no reliable D call. The sequencing used PBMCs, collected after 36 months of ibrutinib treatment. The receptor comes from a human donor with chronic lymphocytic leukemia. In DNA, the CDR3 is TGTGCCAGCAGCTTAGTACAGCAAGAGACCCAGTACTTC. This translates into CASSLVQQETQYF.